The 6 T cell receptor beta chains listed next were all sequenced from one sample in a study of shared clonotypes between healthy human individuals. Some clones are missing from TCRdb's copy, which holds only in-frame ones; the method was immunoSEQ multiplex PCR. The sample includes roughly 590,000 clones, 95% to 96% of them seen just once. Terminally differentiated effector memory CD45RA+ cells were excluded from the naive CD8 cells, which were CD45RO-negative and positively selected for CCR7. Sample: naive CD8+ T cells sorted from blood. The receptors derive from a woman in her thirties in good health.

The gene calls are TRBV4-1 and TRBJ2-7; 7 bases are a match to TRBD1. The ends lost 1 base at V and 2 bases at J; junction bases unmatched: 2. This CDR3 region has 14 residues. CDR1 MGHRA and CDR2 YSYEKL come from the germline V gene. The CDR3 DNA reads TGCGCCAGCAGCCAAGGGGACAGTACCTACGAGCAGTACTTC. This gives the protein CASSQGDSTYEQYF.

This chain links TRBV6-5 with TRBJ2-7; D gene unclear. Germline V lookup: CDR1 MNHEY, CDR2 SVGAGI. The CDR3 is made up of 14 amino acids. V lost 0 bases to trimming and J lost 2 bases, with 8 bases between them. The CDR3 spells CASSYSGPAYEQYF. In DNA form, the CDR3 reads TGTGCCAGCAGTTACTCGGGCCCCGCCTACGAGCAGTACTTC.

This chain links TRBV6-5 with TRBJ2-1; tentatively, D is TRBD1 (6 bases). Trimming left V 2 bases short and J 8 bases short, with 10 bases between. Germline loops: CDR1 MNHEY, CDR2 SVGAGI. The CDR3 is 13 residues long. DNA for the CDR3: TGTGCCAGCAGTTACGGCACAGGGTATGAGCAGTTCTTC. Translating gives CASSYGTGYEQFF.

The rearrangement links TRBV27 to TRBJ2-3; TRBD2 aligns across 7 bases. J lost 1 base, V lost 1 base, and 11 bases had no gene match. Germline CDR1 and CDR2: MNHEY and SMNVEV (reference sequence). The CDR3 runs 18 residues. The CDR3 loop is CASSLWAGVSGGTDTQYF. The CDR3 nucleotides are TGTGCCAGCAGTTTATGGGCGGGAGTGAGTGGGGGCACAGATACGCAGTATTTT.

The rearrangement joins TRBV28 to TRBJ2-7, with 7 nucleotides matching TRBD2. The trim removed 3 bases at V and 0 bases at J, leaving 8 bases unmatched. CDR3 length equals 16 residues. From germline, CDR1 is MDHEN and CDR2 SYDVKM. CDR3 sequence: CASSFGLADNSYEQYF. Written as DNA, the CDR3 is TGTGCCAGCAGTTTTGGTCTAGCGGACAACTCCTACGAGCAGTACTTC.

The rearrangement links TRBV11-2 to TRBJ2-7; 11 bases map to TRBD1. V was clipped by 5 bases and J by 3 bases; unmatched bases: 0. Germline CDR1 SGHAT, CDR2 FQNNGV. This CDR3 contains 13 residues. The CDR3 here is CASSGTGGYEQYF. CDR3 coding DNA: TGTGCCAGCAGCGGGACAGGGGGCTACGAGCAGTACTTC.